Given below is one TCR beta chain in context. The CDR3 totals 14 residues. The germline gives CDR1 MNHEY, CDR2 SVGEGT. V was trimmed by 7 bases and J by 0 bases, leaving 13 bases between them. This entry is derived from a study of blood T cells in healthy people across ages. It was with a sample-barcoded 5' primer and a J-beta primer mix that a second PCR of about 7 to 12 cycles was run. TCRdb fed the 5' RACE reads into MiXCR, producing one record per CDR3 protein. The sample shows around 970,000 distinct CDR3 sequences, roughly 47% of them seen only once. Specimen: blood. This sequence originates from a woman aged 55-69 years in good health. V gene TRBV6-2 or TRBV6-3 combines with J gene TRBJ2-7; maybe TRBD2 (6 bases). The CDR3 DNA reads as TGTGCCAGCACTCGGACTATGGGCTCCTACGAGCAGTACTTC. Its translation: CASTRTMGSYEQYF.